Below are 8 T cell receptor beta chains sequenced from a single sample in a study of shared clonotypes between healthy human individuals. Naive CD8 populations comprised CD45RO-negative cells positively selected for CCR7, excluding terminally differentiated effector memory CD45RA+ cells. Clones were sequenced by immunoSEQ multiplex PCR, and TCRdb holds only the in-frame ones, with some missing. This table holds roughly 2,000,000 clones, roughly 94% found once. Sequencing was performed on naive CD8+ T cells sorted from blood. These receptors all come from a young man in good health.

V is TRBV13 and J is TRBJ1-1, with a possible D match to TRBD1 (5 bases). From germline, CDR1 is PRHDT and CDR2 FYEKMQ (reference sequence). Trimming left V 8 bases short and J 4 bases short, with 14 bases between. The CDR3 length is 13 residues. The DNA of the CDR3 is TGTGCCAGCGCCATGAGGGGCCCCACTGAAGCTTTCTTT. Translated: CASAMRGPTEAFF.

For this clone: The identical CDR3 is also encoded by other nucleotide sequences in the sample. V gene TRBV4-3 combines with J gene TRBJ1-4, with a possible D match to TRBD1 (5 bases). This CDR3 spans 15 amino acids. Germline CDR1 is LGHNA and CDR2 is YSLEER. Trimming cost V 0 bases and J 2 bases, with 7 bases left between them. The CDR3 bases are TGCGCCAGCAGCCAAGACAGGGCGACTAATGAAAAACTGTTTTTT. This sequence encodes CASSQDRATNEKLFF.

This clone has a single count. The chain's CDR3 is CASSPDTSYNSPLHF. The CDR3 DNA reads TGTGCCAGCAGCCCGGACACCTCCTATAATTCACCCCTCCACTTT. V usage is TRBV7-9 and J usage is TRBJ1-6, with D maybe TRBD1 (5 bases). The CDR3 is 15 amino acids. Trimming left V 5 bases short and J 0 bases short, with 8 bases between. Per germline, CDR1 SEHNR and CDR2 FQNEAQ (reference sequence).

The V gene is TRBV10-2, the J gene TRBJ2-5, with TRBD2 as a possible D gene (6 bases). This CDR3 has 12 amino acids. Trimming shortened V by 2 bases and J by 7 bases, and 8 bases separated the two germline ends. Germline lookup yields CDR1 WSHSY and CDR2 SAAADI. The CDR3 region is CASSELSGTQYF. For the CDR3, the DNA is TGCGCCAGCAGTGAGCTTAGCGGGACCCAGTACTTC.

Comments on this clone: This same CDR3 is encoded by further DNA sequences in the sample. This CDR3 reads CASSYSGENTEAFF. In DNA form, the CDR3 reads TGTGCCAGCAGTTACTCGGGGGAGAACACTGAAGCTTTCTTT. The rearrangement joins TRBV6-5 to TRBJ1-1; D possibly corresponds to TRBD1 (5 bases). CDR3 length: 14 amino acids. CDR1 and CDR2 (germline): MNHEY, SVGAGI. Trimming cost V 0 bases and J 1 base, with 6 bases left between them.

Concerning this clone itself: Other DNA sequences of this sample code for an identical CDR3. CDR3 in amino acids: CASSSLDRSYEQYF. The CDR3 DNA sequence: TGTGCCAGCAGCTCGTTAGACAGGTCCTACGAGCAGTACTTC. The chain combines TRBV7-8 with TRBJ2-7, with a possible D match to TRBD1 (6 bases). From germline, CDR1 is SGHVS and CDR2 FQNEAQ. V lost 4 bases and J lost 1, with 11 bases in between. This CDR3 has 14 residues.

The V call is TRBV15, the J call TRBJ2-7; D uncertain. CDR3 size: 13 residues. The V end lost 6 bases, the J end lost 3 bases, and 12 bases lay between the germline ends. The germline V gene has CDR1 LNHNV and CDR2 YYDKDF (reference sequence). CDR3 nucleotides: TGTGCCACCAGTCCAGCGTACGACTACGAGCAGTACTTC. Residues: CATSPAYDYEQYF.

The CDR3, as DNA: TGTGCCAGCAGTTACTCCGGCAGTTTGAACACTGAAGCTTTCTTT. Its translation is CASSYSGSLNTEAFF. The chain joins TRBV6-5 to TRBJ1-1; D is unresolved. There are 15 residues in the CDR3. The V end lost 0 bases, the J end lost 0 bases, and 8 bases lay between the germline ends. CDR1 is MNHEY and CDR2 is SVGAGI in the germline V gene.